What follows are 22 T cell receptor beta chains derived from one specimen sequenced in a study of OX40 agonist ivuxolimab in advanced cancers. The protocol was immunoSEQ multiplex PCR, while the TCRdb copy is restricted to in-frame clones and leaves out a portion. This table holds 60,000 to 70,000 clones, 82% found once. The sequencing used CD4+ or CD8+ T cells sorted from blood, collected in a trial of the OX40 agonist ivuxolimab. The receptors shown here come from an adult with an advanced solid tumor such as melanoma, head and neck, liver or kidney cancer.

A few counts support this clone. CDR3 residues: CASSPLNTYSPLHF. In nucleotides, the CDR3 is TGTGCCAGCTCACCTTTAAACACTTATTCACCCCTCCACTTT. The chain has TRBV18 and TRBJ1-6; D not certain. Germline lookup yields CDR1 KGHSH and CDR2 LQKENI. Trimming left V 3 bases short and J 8 bases short, with 11 bases between. The CDR3 is 14 residues long.

In DNA form, the CDR3 reads TGTGCCAGCAAGCAGAACACTGAAGCTTTCTTT. Translation gives CASKQNTEAFF. The gene calls are TRBV28 and TRBJ1-1; D call uncertain. Trimming left V 7 bases short and J 1 base short, with 4 bases between. The CDR3 covers 11 residues. Per germline, CDR1 MDHEN and CDR2 SYDVKM.

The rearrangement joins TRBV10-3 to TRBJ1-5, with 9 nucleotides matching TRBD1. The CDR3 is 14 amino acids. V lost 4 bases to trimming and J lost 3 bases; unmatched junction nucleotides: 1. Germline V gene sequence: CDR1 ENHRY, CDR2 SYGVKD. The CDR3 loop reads CAISGDRDNQPQHF. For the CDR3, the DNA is TGTGCCATCAGTGGGGACAGGGACAATCAGCCCCAGCATTTT.

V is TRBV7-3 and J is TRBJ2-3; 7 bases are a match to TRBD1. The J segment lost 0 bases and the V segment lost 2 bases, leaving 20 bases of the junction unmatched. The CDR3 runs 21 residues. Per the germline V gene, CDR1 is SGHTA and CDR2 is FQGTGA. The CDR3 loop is CASSLLAGGINKGNSTDTQYF. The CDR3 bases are TGTGCCAGCAGCTTATTGGCAGGGGGAATCAATAAGGGGAATAGCACAGATACGCAGTATTTT.

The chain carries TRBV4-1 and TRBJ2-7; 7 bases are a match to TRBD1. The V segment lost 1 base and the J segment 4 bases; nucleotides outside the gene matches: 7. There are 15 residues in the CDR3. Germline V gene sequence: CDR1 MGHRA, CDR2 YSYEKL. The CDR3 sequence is CASSQGWGQKYEQYV. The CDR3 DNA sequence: TGCGCCAGCAGCCAAGGATGGGGACAGAAATACGAGCAGTACGTC.

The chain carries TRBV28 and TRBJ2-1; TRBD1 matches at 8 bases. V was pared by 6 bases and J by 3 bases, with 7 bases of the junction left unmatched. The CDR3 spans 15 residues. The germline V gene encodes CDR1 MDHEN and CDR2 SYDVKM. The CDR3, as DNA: TGTGCCAGCAGCCCTCCGGGACAGGTCTACAATGAGCAGTTCTTC. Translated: CASSPPGQVYNEQFF.

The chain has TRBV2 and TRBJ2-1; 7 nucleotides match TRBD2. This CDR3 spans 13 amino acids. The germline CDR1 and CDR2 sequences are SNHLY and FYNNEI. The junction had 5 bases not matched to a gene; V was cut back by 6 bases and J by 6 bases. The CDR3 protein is CASSAGTTNEQFF. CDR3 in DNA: TGTGCCAGCAGCGCCGGGACTACCAATGAGCAGTTCTTC. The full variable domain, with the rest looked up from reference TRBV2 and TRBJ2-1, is EPEVTQTPSHQVTQMGQEVILRCVPISNHLYFYWYRQILGQKVEFLVSFYNNEISEKSEIFDDQFSVERPDGSNFTLKIRSTKLEDSAMYFCASSAGTTNEQFFGPGTRLTVL.

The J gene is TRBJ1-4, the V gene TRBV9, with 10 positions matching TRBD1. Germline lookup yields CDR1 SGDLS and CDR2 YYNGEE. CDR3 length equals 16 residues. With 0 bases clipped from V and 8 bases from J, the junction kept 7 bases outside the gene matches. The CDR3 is CASSVVRDRGTEKLFF. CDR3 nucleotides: TGTGCCAGCAGCGTAGTGAGGGACAGGGGAACGGAAAAACTGTTTTTT.

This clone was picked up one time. The CDR3 DNA reads as TGTGCCTGGAGTCCCCGATTTGATACGCAGTATTTT. Protein sequence: CAWSPRFDTQYF. J is TRBJ2-3 and V is TRBV30; D unresolved. Germline V lookup: CDR1 GTSNPN, CDR2 SVGIG (reference sequence). The CDR3 totals 12 residues. V lost 2 bases to trimming and J lost 6 bases, with 9 bases between them. Drawing the rest from reference TRBV30 and TRBJ2-3, the complete variable domain is SQTIHQWPATLVQPVGSPLSLECTVEGTSNPNLYWYRQAAGRGLQLLFYSVGIGQISSEVPQNLSASRPQDRQFILSSKKLLLSDSGFYLCAWSPRFDTQYFGPGTRLTVL.

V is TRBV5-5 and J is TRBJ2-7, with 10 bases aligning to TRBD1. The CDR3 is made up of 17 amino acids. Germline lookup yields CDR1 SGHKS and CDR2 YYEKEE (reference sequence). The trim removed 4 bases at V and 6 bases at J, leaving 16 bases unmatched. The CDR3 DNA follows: TGTGCCAGCAGCCCCCCACAGATGACAGGGGGCATGGTCGAGCAGTACTTC. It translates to CASSPPQMTGGMVEQYF.

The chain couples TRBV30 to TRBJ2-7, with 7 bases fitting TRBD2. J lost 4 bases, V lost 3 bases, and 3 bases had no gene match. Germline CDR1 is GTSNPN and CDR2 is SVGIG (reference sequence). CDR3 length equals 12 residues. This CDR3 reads CAWRTSWYEQYF. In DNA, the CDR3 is TGTGCCTGGAGGACTAGCTGGTACGAGCAGTACTTC.

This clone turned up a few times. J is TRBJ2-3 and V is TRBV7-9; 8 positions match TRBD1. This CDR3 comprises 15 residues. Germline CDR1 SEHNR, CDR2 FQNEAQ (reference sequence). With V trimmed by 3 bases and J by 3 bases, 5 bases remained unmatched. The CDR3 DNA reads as TGTGCCAGCAGCTTGAGTACAGGGGGTACAGATACGCAGTATTTT. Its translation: CASSLSTGGTDTQYF.

CDR3 DNA sequence: TGTGCCAGCAGCTCCGCACAAGGCTGGTACACTGAAGCTTTCTTT. The encoded protein is CASSSAQGWYTEAFF. The V gene is TRBV7-2, the J gene TRBJ1-1; D is unresolved. V dropped 4 bases and J dropped 3 bases, with 15 bases sitting between them. CDR1 is SGHTA, CDR2 FQGNSA, per germline. CDR3 length: 15 residues.

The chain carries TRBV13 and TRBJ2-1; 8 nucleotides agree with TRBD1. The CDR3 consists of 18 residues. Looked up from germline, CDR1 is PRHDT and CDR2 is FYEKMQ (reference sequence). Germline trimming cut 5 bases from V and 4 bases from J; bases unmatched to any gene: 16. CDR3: CASSAGQGDGAGYNEQFF. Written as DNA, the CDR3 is TGTGCCAGCAGCGCCGGACAGGGAGACGGGGCGGGTTACAATGAGCAGTTCTTC.

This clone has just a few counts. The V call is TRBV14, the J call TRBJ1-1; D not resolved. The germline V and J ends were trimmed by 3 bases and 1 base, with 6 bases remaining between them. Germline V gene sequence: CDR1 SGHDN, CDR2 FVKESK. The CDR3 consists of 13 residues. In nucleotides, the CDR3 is TGTGCCAGCAGCCATAGGAAGAACACTGAAGCTTTCTTT. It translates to CASSHRKNTEAFF.

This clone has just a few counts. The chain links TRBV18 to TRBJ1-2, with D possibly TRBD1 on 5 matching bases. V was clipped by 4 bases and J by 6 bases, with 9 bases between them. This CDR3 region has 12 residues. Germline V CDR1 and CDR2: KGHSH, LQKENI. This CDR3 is CASSRAGHGYTF. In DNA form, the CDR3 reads TGTGCCAGCTCACGGGCAGGGCATGGCTACACCTTC.

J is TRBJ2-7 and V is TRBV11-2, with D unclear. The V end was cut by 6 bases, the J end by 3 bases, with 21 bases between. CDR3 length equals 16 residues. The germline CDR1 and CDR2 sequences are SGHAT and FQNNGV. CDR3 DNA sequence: TGTGCCAGCAGGAGTTATGGTATGGGAAGGGACTACGAGCAGTACTTC. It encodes CASRSYGMGRDYEQYF.

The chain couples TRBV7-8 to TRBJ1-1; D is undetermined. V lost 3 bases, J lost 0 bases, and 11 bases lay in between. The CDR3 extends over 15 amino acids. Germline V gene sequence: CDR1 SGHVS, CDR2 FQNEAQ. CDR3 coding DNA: TGTGCCAGCAGCTTCTCCGCCGGGATGAACACTGAAGCTTTCTTT. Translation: CASSFSAGMNTEAFF.

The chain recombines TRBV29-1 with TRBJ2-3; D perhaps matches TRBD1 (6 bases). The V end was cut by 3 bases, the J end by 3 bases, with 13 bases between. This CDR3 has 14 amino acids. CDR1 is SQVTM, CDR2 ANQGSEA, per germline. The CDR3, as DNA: TGCAGCGTTGATAGGCCCCAGGGGACAGATACGCAGTATTTT. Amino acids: CSVDRPQGTDTQYF.

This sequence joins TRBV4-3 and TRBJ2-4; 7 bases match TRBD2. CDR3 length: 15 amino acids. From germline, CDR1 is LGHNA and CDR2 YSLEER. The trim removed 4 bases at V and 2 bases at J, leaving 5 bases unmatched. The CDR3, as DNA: TGCGCCAGCAGCCCGGGACTACTCTCCAAAAACATTCAGTACTTC. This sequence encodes CASSPGLLSKNIQYF.

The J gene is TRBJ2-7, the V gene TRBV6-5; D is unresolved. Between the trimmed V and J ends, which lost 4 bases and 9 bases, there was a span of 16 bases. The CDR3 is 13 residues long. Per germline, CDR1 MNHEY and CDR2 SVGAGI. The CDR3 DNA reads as TGTGCCAGCAGTTTAGCTCACGACGGCGGGCAGTACGTC. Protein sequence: CASSLAHDGGQYV.

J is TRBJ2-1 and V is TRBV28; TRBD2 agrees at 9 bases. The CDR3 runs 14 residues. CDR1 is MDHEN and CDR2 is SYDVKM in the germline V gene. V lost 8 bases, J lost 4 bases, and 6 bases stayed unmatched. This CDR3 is CASSSSGVYNEQFF. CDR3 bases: TGTGCCAGCTCCTCTAGCGGGGTTTACAATGAGCAGTTCTTC.